These 7 T cell receptor beta chains were sequenced from one sample in a study of blood T cell repertoires in COVID-19. Clones were sequenced by immunoSEQ multiplex PCR, and TCRdb holds only the in-frame ones, with some missing. The repertoire holds some 200,000 clones, with approximately 90% as singletons. Sequenced input: peripheral blood. All receptors derive from a man aged 55 to 70 with active or convalescent COVID-19.

The rearrangement links TRBV6-5 to TRBJ1-1; D ambiguous. The CDR3 extends over 15 amino acids. V shed 3 bases and J shed 1 base, with 12 bases lying between them. The germline CDR1 and CDR2 sequences are MNHEY and SVGAGI. CDR3 bases: TGTGCCAGCAGTTATGGGCAGGCTTGGAACACTGAAGCTTTCTTT. It codes for CASSYGQAWNTEAFF.

The chain joins TRBV7-6 to TRBJ2-3; 16 bases fit TRBD2. Germline V gene data show CDR1 as SGHVS and CDR2 as FNYEAQ. The trim removed 5 bases at V and 6 bases at J, leaving 8 bases unmatched. This CDR3 spans 17 amino acids. CDR3 protein: CASSATGTSGGGDTQYF. Written as DNA, the CDR3 is TGTGCCAGCAGCGCCACCGGGACTAGCGGGGGGGGCGATACGCAGTATTTT.

This clone was detected once. The J gene is TRBJ1-2, the V gene TRBV19; D might be TRBD1 (5 bases). V lost 7 bases, J lost 0 bases, and 15 bases lay in between. Germline V gene sequence: CDR1 LNHDA, CDR2 SQIVND (reference sequence). The CDR3 is 15 residues long. CDR3: CASTRTSRSNYGYTF. As DNA, the CDR3 is TGTGCCAGTACCCGGACATCCCGATCTAACTATGGCTACACCTTC.

The chain has TRBV6-1 and TRBJ1-3; D perhaps matches TRBD1 (5 bases). Germline values: CDR1 MNHNS, CDR2 SASEGT. Trimming removed 1 base from V and 3 bases from J, with 10 bases in between. The CDR3 consists of 15 residues. CDR3 sequence reads: CASSEVPGGGNTIYF. The CDR3 coding sequence is TGTGCCAGCAGTGAAGTCCCGGGGGGTGGAAACACCATATATTTT.

This chain joins TRBV3-1 (or the pseudogene TRBV3-2) and TRBJ1-1; D is unresolved. The CDR3 has 13 residues. Trimming removed 2 bases from V and 2 bases from J, with 6 bases in between. CDR1 and CDR2 from the germline V gene are LGHDT and YNNKEL (reference sequence). The chain's CDR3 is CASSQLRNTEAFF. The CDR3 DNA reads as TGTGCCAGCAGCCAACTCAGAAACACTGAAGCTTTCTTT.

The rearrangement joins TRBV9 to TRBJ1-2, with D possibly TRBD1 on 6 matching bases. The CDR3 is 13 amino acids. The germline gives CDR1 SGDLS, CDR2 YYNGEE. Trimming left V 1 base short and J 4 bases short, with 8 bases between. The CDR3: CASSVQGSYGYTF. DNA for the CDR3: TGTGCCAGCAGCGTACAGGGGTCCTATGGCTACACCTTC.

The J gene is TRBJ2-3, the V gene TRBV5-1; unclear D gene. This CDR3 comprises 14 residues. The germline CDR1 and CDR2 sequences are SGHRS and YFSETQ. Trimming stripped 4 bases from V and 0 bases from J, with 9 bases between. In DNA form, the CDR3 reads TGCGCCAGCAGCGTTGAGCCGAGCACAGATACGCAGTATTTT. It codes for CASSVEPSTDTQYF.